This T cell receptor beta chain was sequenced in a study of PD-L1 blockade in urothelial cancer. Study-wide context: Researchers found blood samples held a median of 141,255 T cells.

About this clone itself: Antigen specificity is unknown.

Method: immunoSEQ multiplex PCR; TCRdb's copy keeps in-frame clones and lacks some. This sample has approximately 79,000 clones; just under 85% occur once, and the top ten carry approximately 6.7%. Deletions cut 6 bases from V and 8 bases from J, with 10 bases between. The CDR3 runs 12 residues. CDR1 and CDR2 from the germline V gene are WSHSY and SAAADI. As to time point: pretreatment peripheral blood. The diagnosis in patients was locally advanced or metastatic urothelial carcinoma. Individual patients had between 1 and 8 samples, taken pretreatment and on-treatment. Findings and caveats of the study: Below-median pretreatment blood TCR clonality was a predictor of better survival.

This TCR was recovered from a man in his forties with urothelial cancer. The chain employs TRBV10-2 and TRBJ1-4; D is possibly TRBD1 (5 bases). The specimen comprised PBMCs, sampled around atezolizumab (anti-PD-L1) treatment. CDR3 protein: CASSARGEKLFF. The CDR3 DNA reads TGCGCCAGCAGCGCAAGGGGAGAAAAACTGTTTTTT.